The T cell receptor beta chain under discussion was sequenced for a study of blood T cell repertoires in COVID-19. The germline V and J ends were trimmed by 0 bases and 5 bases, with 8 bases remaining between them. The CDR3 extends over 14 amino acids. Germline CDR1 reads LGHDT; CDR2 reads YNNKEL (reference sequence). In the original processing: From reference gene primer amplification, estimates of nucleated cell counts were derived. The data were produced by immunoSEQ multiplex PCR, yet TCRdb's version contains in-frame clones alone and is incomplete. The DNA gave D and trimming, while V, J and clone size come from that table. Of about 240,000 clones detected, 70% to 90% appear once; the ten largest clones hold 5.5% to 9%.

The sequence was collected from a woman in her 70s with active or convalescent COVID-19. Material: peripheral blood. J is TRBJ1-5 and V is TRBV3-1 (or the pseudogene TRBV3-2), with D unresolved. The CDR3 sequence: CASSQEYGDQPQHF. In DNA form, the CDR3 reads TGTGCCAGCAGCCAAGAGTACGGGGATCAGCCCCAGCATTTT.